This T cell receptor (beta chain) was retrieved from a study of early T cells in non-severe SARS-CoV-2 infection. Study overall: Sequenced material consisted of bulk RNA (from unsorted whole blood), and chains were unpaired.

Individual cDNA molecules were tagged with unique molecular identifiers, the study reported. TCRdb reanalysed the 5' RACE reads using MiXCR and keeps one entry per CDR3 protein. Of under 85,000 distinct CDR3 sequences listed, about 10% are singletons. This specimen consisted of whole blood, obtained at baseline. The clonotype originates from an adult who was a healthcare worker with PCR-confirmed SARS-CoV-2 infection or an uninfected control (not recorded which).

DNA for the CDR3: TGCGCCAGCAGCTCCGGGCCGACCTACGAGCAGTACTTC. This translates into CASSSGPTYEQYF. The chain recombines TRBV5-1 with TRBJ2-7; D remains ambiguous. The CDR3 is 13 residues long. V shed 3 bases and J shed 2 bases, with 9 bases lying between them. CDR1 is SGHRS and CDR2 is YFSETQ in the germline V gene.